This TCR beta chain was captured by sequencing in a study of molecular identifiers for immune sequencing clone quantification. Naive CD8 T cells were picked out by sorting for CD8+CD4-CCR7+CD45RA+. TCRdb used MiXCR to reprocess the PCR reads, holding one entry per CDR3 protein. The data contain under 650,000 distinct CDR3 sequences, less than 20% of them singletons. The CDR3 is 19 amino acids. CDR1 is SGDLS and CDR2 is YYNGEE in the germline V gene. J lost 0 bases, V lost 0 bases, and 8 bases had no gene match. The receptor comes from a human donor in good health. Some libraries in this study had Jurkat cell RNA spiked in. Sequencing used naive CD8+ T cells from blood, with Jurkat cell RNA spiked in. The subset here: FACS-sorted CD8+CD4-CCR7+CD45RA+ naive T cells. This rearrangement joins TRBV9 to TRBJ2-6, with 8 bases aligning to TRBD1. The CDR3 region is CASSVGGTGSGSGANVLTF. For the CDR3, the DNA is TGTGCCAGCAGCGTAGGAGGGACAGGATCGGGCTCTGGGGCCAACGTCCTGACTTTC. Full variable domain (outside the CDR3, taken from reference TRBV9 and TRBJ2-6): DSGVTQTPKHLITATGQRVTLRCSPRSGDLSVYWYQQSLDQGLQFLIQYYNGEERAKGNILERFSAQQFPDLHSELNLSSLELGDSALYFCASSVGGTGSGSGANVLTFGAGSRLTVL.